One sample yielded the 10 T cell receptor beta chains listed below, sequenced in a study of blood T cell repertoires in COVID-19. Profiling relied on immunoSEQ multiplex PCR, and the TCRdb table lists in-frame clones only, not all of them. This sample has roughly 190,000 clones, with 80% to 90% found just once. Sequenced: peripheral blood. The source of these receptors is an older woman with active or convalescent COVID-19.

This chain connects TRBV7-2 to TRBJ2-2; tentative D call: TRBD1 (6 bases). V lost 4 bases, J lost 3 bases, and 9 bases lay in between. The CDR3 runs 14 residues. CDR1 SGHTA and CDR2 FQGNSA come from the germline V gene. CDR3: CASSSYRDTGELFF. The CDR3 coding sequence is TGTGCCAGCAGCTCCTACAGGGACACCGGGGAGCTGTTTTTT.

The chain recombines TRBV7-3 with TRBJ2-7, with a weak D call TRBD2 (6 bases). This CDR3 spans 14 amino acids. The germline V and J ends were trimmed by 2 bases and 4 bases, with 12 bases remaining between them. Per germline, CDR1 SGHTA and CDR2 FQGTGA. The CDR3 DNA follows: TGTGCCAGCAGCTTAGCCGCGGGGCCTTACGAGCAGTACTTC. It translates to CASSLAAGPYEQYF.

The chain is built from TRBV4-2 and TRBJ2-7, with D possibly TRBD2 on 6 matching bases. V was clipped by 0 bases and J by 0 bases, with 15 bases between them. CDR1 and CDR2 from the germline V gene are LGHNA and YNFKEQ. The CDR3 sequence is 17 residues long. In DNA form, the CDR3 reads TGTGCCAGCAGCCAAGAATTGGACCGGGGGAGCTCCTACGAGCAGTACTTC. This translates into CASSQELDRGSSYEQYF.

The V and J genes are TRBV9 and TRBJ2-5, with a possible D match to TRBD2 (6 bases). V lost 3 bases and J 6 bases, leaving 24 bases between the germline ends. The V gene's germline CDR1 is SGDLS and CDR2 YYNGEE. CDR3 size: 17 residues. Written as DNA, the CDR3 is TGTGCCAGCAGCGCCCGGGACTTCACCGGGATGGGCCAGACCCAGTACTTC. It yields the protein CASSARDFTGMGQTQYF.

This chain joins TRBV30 and TRBJ2-5; 9 bases line up with TRBD1. V trimming: 3 bases; J trimming: 3 bases; junction bases outside the gene matches: 5. CDR1 and CDR2 from the germline V gene are GTSNPN and SVGIG (reference sequence). The CDR3 covers 14 residues. The CDR3 region is CAWSFTGGEETQYF. CDR3 nucleotide sequence: TGTGCCTGGAGCTTCACAGGGGGCGAAGAGACCCAGTACTTC. Full variable domain (missing parts from reference TRBV30 and TRBJ2-5): SQTIHQWPATLVQPVGSPLSLECTVEGTSNPNLYWYRQAAGRGLQLLFYSVGIGQISSEVPQNLSASRPQDRQFILSSKKLLLSDSGFYLCAWSFTGGEETQYFGPGTRLLVL.

This chain connects TRBV5-1 to TRBJ2-1; 9 positions match TRBD2. Looked up from germline, CDR1 is SGHRS and CDR2 is YFSETQ. The CDR3 spans 15 residues. The V segment lost 5 bases and the J segment 1 base; nucleotides outside the gene matches: 4. DNA of the CDR3: TGCGCCAGCAGTCCAGGACTAGCGTCCTACAATGAGCAGTTCTTC. Protein sequence: CASSPGLASYNEQFF.

The chain joins TRBV29-1 to TRBJ2-5, with 9 nucleotides matching TRBD2. Trimming removed 4 bases from V and 4 bases from J; junction bases left unmatched: 10. The CDR3 covers 15 residues. Germline V gene data show CDR1 as SQVTM and CDR2 as ANQGSEA. The CDR3 reads CSVVEAGGPIETQYF. The CDR3, as DNA: TGCAGCGTTGTTGAGGCGGGAGGGCCCATAGAGACCCAGTACTTC.

This chain uses TRBV19 with TRBJ1-4; D perhaps matches TRBD1 (5 bases). This CDR3 comprises 15 residues. The V and J ends lost 3 bases and 8 bases respectively, with 16 bases between them. Germline V gene sequence: CDR1 LNHDA, CDR2 SQIVND (reference sequence). In DNA, the CDR3 is TGTGCCAGTAGTATCGGCGGGACCTCTAGAGAAAAACTGTTTTTT. Protein product: CASSIGGTSREKLFF.

V gene TRBV11-2 combines with J gene TRBJ2-7, with D possibly TRBD2 on 5 matching bases. CDR1 is SGHAT and CDR2 is FQNNGV in the germline V gene. This CDR3 has 17 amino acids. With 5 bases removed from V and 2 bases from J, the gap between germline ends came to 22 bases. The CDR3 DNA sequence: TGTGCCAGCAGCCCAAAGATGAGGGAGACAACGACCTACGAGCAGTACTTC. Its protein product is CASSPKMRETTTYEQYF.

The chain combines TRBV30 with TRBJ1-1; D unclear. Per germline, CDR1 GTSNPN and CDR2 SVGIG (reference sequence). The CDR3 length is 12 residues. Trimming left V 2 bases short and J 3 bases short, with 7 bases between. The CDR3 here is CAWSRQDTEAFF. The DNA for the CDR3 is TGTGCCTGGAGTCGACAAGACACTGAAGCTTTCTTT.